These 17 T cell receptor beta chains share one sample of origin, sequenced in a study of CD8 T cells in ankylosing spondylitis. Study-wide points: A motif in TCR beta, a set of under ten highly homologous variants, appeared characteristic of ankylosing spondylitis blood.

No antigens are known for them. TCRdb used MiXCR to reprocess the 5' RACE reads, holding one entry per CDR3 protein. The sample lists roughly 400,000 distinct CDR3 sequences; under 25% were seen once. The sequencing sample was made of blood, either unsorted or a sorted T cell fraction (not recorded which). Every receptor here comes from a male donor with ankylosing spondylitis.

This rearrangement joins TRBV6-2 or TRBV6-3 to TRBJ1-5; the match to TRBD1 covers 7 bases. J was trimmed by 8 bases and V by 0 bases; bases with no gene match: 7. Looked up from germline, CDR1 is MNHEY and CDR2 is SVGEGT. This CDR3 region has 15 residues. The CDR3 loop reads CASSYSRQGVKPQHF. DNA for the CDR3: TGTGCCAGCAGTTACTCGAGGCAGGGGGTAAAGCCCCAGCATTTT.

J is TRBJ1-5 and V is TRBV7-8, with D hard to call. V lost 5 bases and J 0 bases, leaving 11 bases between the germline ends. The CDR3 runs 15 residues. The germline V gene encodes CDR1 SGHVS and CDR2 FQNEAQ. CDR3 bases: TGTGCCAGCAGCCAGGACCTATATAGCAATCAGCCCCAGCATTTT. Residues: CASSQDLYSNQPQHF.

This clonotype was counted between two and nine times. The J gene is TRBJ2-7, the V gene TRBV7-2, with D uncertain. CDR3 length: 15 amino acids. Trimming took 5 bases from V and 2 from J, leaving 16 bases between them. Germline V CDR1 and CDR2: SGHTA, FQGNSA. For the CDR3, the DNA is TGTGCCAGCAGCCTAAGTGGACGGGCCGCCTACGAGCAGTACTTC. Protein: CASSLSGRAAYEQYF.

This clonotype was counted a few times. The rearrangement uses TRBV4-3 and TRBJ2-3; 13 nucleotides line up with TRBD2. CDR1 LGHNA and CDR2 YSLEER come from the germline V gene. J gave up 4 bases and V 3 bases, and 13 bases lay outside the gene matches. The CDR3 sequence is 19 residues long. This chain's CDR3 is CASSHRLAGGLGVADTQYF. The CDR3 DNA follows: TGCGCCAGCAGCCATCGACTAGCGGGAGGTCTTGGAGTCGCAGATACGCAGTATTTT.

This clonotype has a handful of counts. The chain joins TRBV5-1 to TRBJ1-4; D unresolved. Germline V CDR1 and CDR2: SGHRS, YFSETQ. This CDR3 is 14 amino acids long. The V end was cut by 4 bases, the J end by 0 bases, with 7 bases between. CDR3 nucleotide sequence: TGCGCCAGCAGCGGCGGAGCAACTAATGAAAAACTGTTTTTT. Translation: CASSGGATNEKLFF. Full variable domain (outside the CDR3, taken from reference TRBV5-1 and TRBJ1-4): KAGVTQTPRYLIKTRGQQVTLSCSPISGHRSVSWYQQTPGQGLQFLFEYFSETQRNKGNFPGRFSGRQFSNSRSEMNVSTLELGDSALYLCASSGGATNEKLFFGSGTQLSVL.

This chain links TRBV27 with TRBJ2-7; 8 bases line up with TRBD1. Germline CDR1 and CDR2: MNHEY and SMNVEV (reference sequence). The V and J ends lost 6 bases and 4 bases, in that order; junction bases with no gene match: 8. The CDR3 contains 14 residues. CDR3 bases: TGTGCCAGCAGGTGGACAGGGTGGCAATACGAGCAGTACTTC. Protein product: CASRWTGWQYEQYF.

A few counts support this clonotype. The rearrangement links TRBV4-3 to TRBJ2-5; D is uncertain. Germline V gene lookup returns CDR1 LGHNA and CDR2 YSLEER. CDR3 length: 13 residues. V was trimmed by 2 bases and J by 2 bases, leaving 6 bases between them. The CDR3, as DNA: TGCGCCAGCAGCCAATTATATCAAGAGACCCAGTACTTC. Translated, it gives CASSQLYQETQYF.

In the case of this clonotype: The junction differs from germline at one of its ends, possibly a read error. The chain joins TRBV9 to TRBJ1-6; unclear D gene. Germline V lookup: CDR1 SGDLS, CDR2 YYNGEE. The CDR3 runs 15 residues. The CDR3 DNA follows: TGTACCAGCAGCAGAGGCGGGGATAGTGCTTCACCCCTCCACTTT. Translating it yields CTSSRGGDSASPLHF. The whole variable domain, filled in from reference TRBV9 and TRBJ1-6, reads DSGVTQTPKHLITATGQRVTLRCSPRSGDLSVYWYQQSLDQGLQFLIQYYNGEERAKGNILERFSAQQFPDLHSELNLSSLELGDSALYFCTSSRGGDSASPLHFGNGTRLTVT.

The chain combines TRBV9 with TRBJ1-1, with TRBD1 as a possible D gene (6 bases). The germline V and J ends were trimmed by 3 bases and 0 bases, with 9 bases remaining between them. Looked up from germline, CDR1 is SGDLS and CDR2 is YYNGEE. The CDR3 loop spans 14 amino acids. CDR3 region: CASSEGQLNTEAFF. In DNA form, the CDR3 reads TGTGCCAGCAGCGAAGGACAGCTGAACACTGAAGCTTTCTTT.

The chain couples TRBV28 to TRBJ1-4; 9 bases line up with TRBD1. With 7 bases clipped from V and 8 bases from J, the junction kept 8 bases outside the gene matches. CDR1 and CDR2 (germline): MDHEN, SYDVKM. The CDR3 extends over 14 amino acids. DNA for the CDR3: TGTGCCAGCATCACCGGGACAGGGAGGGAAAAACTGTTTTTT. It codes for CASITGTGREKLFF.

The DNA of the CDR3 is TGTGCCATCAAAGGACAGGGAACGAACACCGGGGAGCTGTTTTTT. Residues: CAIKGQGTNTGELFF. The rearrangement joins TRBV10-3 to TRBJ2-2; TRBD1 agrees at 8 bases. Germline V lookup: CDR1 ENHRY, CDR2 SYGVKD. CDR3 length: 15 amino acids. The V segment lost 7 bases and the J segment 0 bases; nucleotides outside the gene matches: 4.

The chain recombines TRBV5-5 with TRBJ2-1; 7 bases agree with TRBD2. This CDR3 region has 14 residues. After removal of 4 bases from V and 2 bases from J, the junction contained 3 bases not matched to a gene. Germline V gene sequence: CDR1 SGHKS, CDR2 YYEKEE (reference sequence). The DNA of the CDR3 is TGTGCCAGCAGCGGGAGGGCCGCCTACAATGAGCAGTTCTTC. Protein product: CASSGRAAYNEQFF.

This clonotype was counted only a few times. The chain has TRBV5-4 and TRBJ2-2; TRBD2 matches 13 bases. Unmatched junction bases numbered 12, after V lost 4 bases and J lost 6 bases. Germline CDR1 is SGHNT and CDR2 is YYREEE (reference sequence). The length of the CDR3 is 18 residues. CDR3 coding DNA: TGTGCCAGCAGCCCCCACACGAGACTAGCGGGAGGTCCCGGGGAGCTGTTTTTT. Translated, it gives CASSPHTRLAGGPGELFF.

In this sample, this clonotype turned up many times. The chain recombines TRBV7-2 with TRBJ2-3, with no clear D. This CDR3 has 11 amino acids. The germline V gene has CDR1 SGHTA and CDR2 FQGNSA. V was cut by 4 bases and J by 8 bases, with 7 bases left in between. The CDR3 protein is CASSSELTQYF. The CDR3 DNA is TGTGCCAGCAGCTCCGAACTTACGCAGTATTTT. Full variable domain (outside the CDR3, taken from reference TRBV7-2 and TRBJ2-3): GAGVSQSPSNKVTEKGKDVELRCDPISGHTALYWYRQSLGQGLEFLIYFQGNSAPDKSGLPSDRFSAERTGGSVSTLTIQRTQQEDSAVYLCASSSELTQYFGPGTRLTVL.

The chain carries TRBV18 and TRBJ1-5, with TRBD1 matching 8 bases. The V and J ends lost 4 bases and 0 bases, in that order; junction bases with no gene match: 8. The CDR3 loop spans 17 amino acids. The germline gives CDR1 KGHSH, CDR2 LQKENI. The chain's CDR3 is CASSRDRILSSNQPQHF. Written as DNA, the CDR3 is TGTGCCAGCTCACGGGACAGGATCCTTTCTAGCAATCAGCCCCAGCATTTT.

The rearrangement links TRBV5-6 to TRBJ1-1; 9 nucleotides match TRBD1. Germline V gives CDR1 SGHDT, CDR2 YYEEEE. V lost 6 bases and J lost 1; bases outside the gene matches: 13. This CDR3 has 17 amino acids. The CDR3 region is CASTKDTGGPGNTEAFF. The CDR3 DNA sequence: TGTGCCAGCACGAAAGATACAGGGGGCCCGGGGAACACTGAAGCTTTCTTT.

This clonotype was found a few times. The chain joins TRBV5-1 to TRBJ2-2; 8 nucleotides agree with TRBD1. CDR1 and CDR2 from the germline V gene are SGHRS and YFSETQ. CDR3 size: 15 residues. The ends lost 1 base at V and 7 bases at J; junction bases unmatched: 6. CDR3: CASSLPGGEIGELFF. In nucleotides, the CDR3 is TGCGCCAGCAGCTTGCCAGGGGGCGAGATCGGGGAGCTGTTTTTT.